The source of this TCR beta chain is a study of T cells expressing NK-cell markers. As for the study in general: Researchers got TCR beta repertoires out of sorted CD3+CD56+NKG2C+, CD3+CD56+NKG2C- and CD3+CD56-NKG2C+ T cells. Seven donors tested HCMV-seropositive and one tested seronegative among the eight sequenced.

Whole-study results and caveats: Uncertainty persisted over the HCMV specificity of expanded NKG2C+ T cell clones.

In the case of this clonotype: Its antigen is not identified.

The germline CDR1 and CDR2 sequences are WSHSY and SAAADI. This CDR3 spans 18 amino acids. One entry per CDR3 protein, without DNA, is what TCRdb gives after re-calling the 5' RACE reads. This listing includes 350,000 to 400,000 distinct CDR3 sequences. The source of this sequence is a woman aged 45 to 65 in good health. Sequenced: blood T cells: a sorted CD56 or NKG2C T cell subset, CD4+ or CD8+ T cells, or bulk PBMC T cells (not recorded which). The V and J genes are TRBV10-2 and TRBJ2-6; without DNA, the TCRdb call of TRBD1 cannot be checked. This chain's CDR3 is CASSLQGQGFAGANVLTF.